The 22 T cell receptor beta chains below come from one sample, sequenced in a study of T cells in localized non-small cell lung cancer. The method was immunoSEQ multiplex PCR; TCRdb's version includes in-frame clones alone and lacks a portion of them. The sample has roughly 16,000 clones; about 83% are singletons. Sequences were derived from peripheral blood, sampled before any cancer treatment. The receptors shown here come from a male donor aged 60 or over with stage III lung adenocarcinoma.

The gene calls are TRBV6-1 and TRBJ1-5; TRBD1 agrees at 10 bases. The CDR3 sequence is 14 residues long. V gave up 5 bases and J gave up 7 bases; unmatched junction bases: 5. Germline lookup yields CDR1 MNHNS and CDR2 SASEGT. CDR3 sequence reads: CASSPRDRGQPQHF. The CDR3 coding sequence is TGTGCCAGCAGTCCCCGGGACAGGGGCCAGCCCCAGCATTTT.

The chain has TRBV7-9 and TRBJ1-4; TRBD1 might be the D (5 bases). CDR1 SEHNR and CDR2 FQNEAQ come from the germline V gene (reference sequence). The CDR3 extends over 14 amino acids. V was cut by 1 base and J by 5 bases, with 8 bases left in between. CDR3: CASSLGSGNEKLFF. The CDR3 DNA reads as TGTGCCAGCAGCTTAGGGTCAGGGAATGAAAAACTGTTTTTT.

The chain is built from TRBV7-9 and TRBJ1-2, with TRBD1 matching 9 bases. V gave up 5 bases and J gave up 2 bases; unmatched junction bases: 12. Germline CDR1 SEHNR, CDR2 FQNEAQ (reference sequence). This CDR3 has 17 amino acids. CDR3 in DNA: TGTGCCAGCAGCCTATCAGGGGGGGGACAGGGCAACTATGGCTACACCTTC. Translating it yields CASSLSGGGQGNYGYTF.

This chain connects TRBV14 to TRBJ2-5; the match to TRBD2 covers 7 bases. The CDR3 loop spans 18 amino acids. V dropped 8 bases and J dropped 1; count of bases not matched to a gene: 19. From germline, CDR1 is SGHDN and CDR2 FVKESK. The CDR3 coding sequence is TGTGCCAGCCCCAAAAGTCCCCATGCGGGGGAGGTCCAAGAGACCCAGTACTTC. Protein: CASPKSPHAGEVQETQYF.

This clone showed up just once. The genes are TRBV11-1 and TRBJ2-7; TRBD1 aligns across 7 bases. The CDR3 is 14 residues long. The V and J ends lost 5 bases and 2 bases, in that order; junction bases with no gene match: 6. Germline CDR1 SGHAT, CDR2 FQDESV (reference sequence). The CDR3 sequence is CASSPGTVAYEQYF. In nucleotides, the CDR3 is TGTGCCAGCAGCCCCGGGACAGTAGCCTACGAGCAGTACTTC.

This chain joins TRBV5-8 and TRBJ2-1, with D uncertain. Per germline, CDR1 SGHTS and CDR2 YDEGEE. The CDR3 loop spans 19 amino acids. Trimming left V 6 bases short and J 6 bases short, with 31 bases between. CDR3 protein: CASTPPAAVLAPGFNEQFF. CDR3 nucleotide sequence: TGTGCCAGCACCCCCCCGGCGGCGGTCCTCGCCCCGGGTTTCAATGAGCAGTTCTTC.

The chain links TRBV30 to TRBJ2-2; the match to TRBD1 covers 7 bases. The CDR3 has 15 amino acids. V trimming: 2 bases; J trimming: 4 bases; junction bases outside the gene matches: 7. CDR1 is GTSNPN, CDR2 SVGIG, per germline (reference sequence). CDR3 region: CAWSKKGQSTGELFF. Written as DNA, the CDR3 is TGTGCCTGGAGTAAAAAGGGACAGTCCACCGGGGAGCTGTTTTTT.

The chain joins TRBV6-5 to TRBJ2-7; 7 bases are shared with TRBD1. J gave up 3 bases and V 6 bases, and 5 bases lay outside the gene matches. The CDR3 extends over 13 amino acids. CDR1 and CDR2 (germline): MNHEY, SVGAGI. DNA of the CDR3: TGTGCCAGCAGCGTCTGGACAGGCTACGAGCAGTACTTC. This sequence encodes CASSVWTGYEQYF.

CDR3 in DNA: TGTGGTAGCGCCCCGCATATGGGAAACACCATATATTTT. It encodes CGSAPHMGNTIYF. This sequence joins TRBV28 and TRBJ1-3; D gene uncertain. CDR1 MDHEN and CDR2 SYDVKM come from the germline V gene. The length of the CDR3 is 13 residues.

The J gene is TRBJ1-4, the V gene TRBV5-5, with TRBD1 matching over 9 bases. In germline, CDR1 is SGHKS, CDR2 YYEKEE (reference sequence). J gave up 7 bases and V 2 bases, and 6 bases lay outside the gene matches. The length of the CDR3 is 15 residues. CDR3 sequence: CASSFRTGVGEKLFF. CDR3 DNA: TGTGCCAGCAGCTTCCGGACAGGGGTGGGTGAAAAACTGTTTTTT.

The chain recombines TRBV15 with TRBJ1-2; no reliable D call. CDR3 length: 15 amino acids. Trimming removed 1 base from V and 1 base from J, with 10 bases in between. Germline CDR1 is LNHNV and CDR2 is YYDKDF (reference sequence). The CDR3 DNA sequence: TGTGCCACCAGCAGAGGGGAAGGTTATAACTATGGCTACACCTTC. This codes for CATSRGEGYNYGYTF.

The chain links TRBV12-5 to TRBJ2-7; D might be TRBD1 or TRBD2, each matching 5 bases. Germline V gene sequence: CDR1 LGHNT, CDR2 FRNRAP. The CDR3 runs 13 residues. Trimming took off 5 bases at V and 5 bases at J, with 13 bases between the two ends. CDR3 sequence: CASGARGNHEQYF. In DNA, the CDR3 is TGTGCTAGTGGTGCGAGGGGTAACCACGAGCAGTACTTC.

CDR3 sequence (DNA): TGTGCCAGCAGCGAGGCCGGGACAGGGGGTGAAAAACTGTTTTTT. This translates into CASSEAGTGGEKLFF. The V gene is TRBV7-9, the J gene TRBJ1-4; 11 bases line up with TRBD1. J was trimmed by 7 bases and V by 5 bases; bases with no gene match: 6. CDR3 length: 15 amino acids. Germline-derived CDR1 and CDR2 are SEHNR and FQNEAQ (reference sequence). The entire variable domain, with the rest obtained from reference TRBV7-9 and TRBJ1-4, is as follows: DTGVSQNPRHKITKRGQNVTFRCDPISEHNRLYWYRQTLGQGPEFLTYFQNEAQLEKSRLLSDRFSAERPKGSFSTLEIQRTEQGDSAMYLCASSEAGTGGEKLFFGSGTQLSVL.

As regards this clone: Other DNA sequences in this specimen translate into the identical CDR3. The chain couples TRBV9 to TRBJ1-3; D uncertain. Trimming left V 2 bases short and J 0 bases short, with 0 bases between. CDR1 and CDR2 from the germline V gene are SGDLS and YYNGEE. This CDR3 has 12 amino acids. The CDR3 sequence is CASSVSGNTIYF. CDR3 nucleotides: TGTGCCAGCAGCGTCTCTGGAAACACCATATATTTT.

This rearrangement joins TRBV5-6 to TRBJ1-5, with TRBD1 matching 8 bases. This CDR3 region has 15 residues. The germline V gene encodes CDR1 SGHDT and CDR2 YYEEEE. V trimming: 2 bases; J trimming: 6 bases; junction bases outside the gene matches: 7. CDR3 nucleotides: TGTGCCAGCAGCTTTGGGACAGGTGACGGTCAGCCCCAGCATTTT. This gives the protein CASSFGTGDGQPQHF.

CDR3 nucleotide sequence: TGTGCCATCAGTGAGGGACAGAGCTATGAAAAACTGTTTTTT. Its protein is CAISEGQSYEKLFF. The chain combines TRBV10-3 with TRBJ1-4; a possible D gene is TRBD1 (6 bases). Trimming took off 2 bases at V and 6 bases at J, with 10 bases between the two ends. The CDR3 loop spans 14 amino acids. Germline V CDR1 and CDR2: ENHRY, SYGVKD.

The rearrangement uses TRBV4-1 and TRBJ2-2; D may be TRBD2 (7 bases). V was pared by 0 bases and J by 3 bases, with 17 bases between. The germline CDR1 and CDR2 sequences are MGHRA and YSYEKL. The length of the CDR3 is 18 residues. CDR3 loop: CASSQDRGARRYTGELFF. CDR3 nucleotide sequence: TGCGCCAGCAGCCAAGATCGGGGGGCCAGAAGGTACACCGGGGAGCTGTTTTTT.

This chain connects TRBV18 to TRBJ1-4; D may be TRBD1 (6 bases). Trimming stripped 6 bases from V and 0 bases from J, with 14 bases between. The V gene's germline CDR1 is KGHSH and CDR2 LQKENI. The CDR3 sequence is 16 residues long. The CDR3 coding sequence is TGTGCCAGCTCCCCCAGGACAGTTGCAACTAATGAAAAACTGTTTTTT. Protein sequence: CASSPRTVATNEKLFF.

The rearrangement joins TRBV5-1 to TRBJ2-1; 13 positions agree with TRBD2. The CDR3 length is 14 residues. Germline CDR1 reads SGHRS; CDR2 reads YFSETQ. V was pared by 6 bases and J by 4 bases, with 1 base of the junction left unmatched. CDR3 nucleotide sequence: TGCGCCAGCAAGACTAGCGGGGGGTACAATGAGCAGTTCTTC. Its protein product is CASKTSGGYNEQFF.

The gene calls are TRBV2 and TRBJ2-7, with 8 bases aligning to TRBD1. The V and J ends lost 3 bases and 3 bases, in that order; junction bases with no gene match: 4. The CDR3 runs 14 residues. The germline gives CDR1 SNHLY, CDR2 FYNNEI. CDR3 sequence (DNA): TGTGCCAGCAGTGATGGACAGGGAGGCTACGAGCAGTACTTC. Translating gives CASSDGQGGYEQYF.

This clone was observed once. The rearrangement joins TRBV30 to TRBJ2-7; no reliable D call. Trimming stripped 3 bases from V and 6 bases from J, with 21 bases between. Germline V gene data show CDR1 as GTSNPN and CDR2 as SVGIG (reference sequence). The CDR3 runs 15 residues. The DNA of the CDR3 is TGTGCCTGGAGGGATGGGGTTTACCCCGGCAGCGAGCAGTACTTC. Protein sequence: CAWRDGVYPGSEQYF.

The CDR3 DNA sequence: TGTGCCAGCAGCAAACTGGAAGTGTTGACAGTGGCCCCCTACTTC. This codes for CASSKLEVLTVAPYF. The V and J genes are TRBV21-1 and TRBJ2-7; the tabulated D call, TRBD1, remains unverified against the DNA. TRBV21-1 is designated a pseudogene. This CDR3 spans 15 amino acids.